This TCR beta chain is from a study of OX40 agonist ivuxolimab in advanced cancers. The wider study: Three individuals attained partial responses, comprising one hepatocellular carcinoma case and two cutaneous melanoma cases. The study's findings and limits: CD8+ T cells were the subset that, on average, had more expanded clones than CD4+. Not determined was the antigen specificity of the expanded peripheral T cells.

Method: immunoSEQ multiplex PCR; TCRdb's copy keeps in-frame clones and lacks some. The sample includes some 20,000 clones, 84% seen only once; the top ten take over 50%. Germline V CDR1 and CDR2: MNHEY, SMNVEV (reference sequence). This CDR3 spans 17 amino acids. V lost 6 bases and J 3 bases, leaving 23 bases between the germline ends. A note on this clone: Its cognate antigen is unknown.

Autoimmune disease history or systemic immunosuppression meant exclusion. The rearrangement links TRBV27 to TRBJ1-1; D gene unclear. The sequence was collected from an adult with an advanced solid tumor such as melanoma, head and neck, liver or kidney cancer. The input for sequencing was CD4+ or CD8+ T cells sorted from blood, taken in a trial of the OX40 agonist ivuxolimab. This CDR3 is CASSPLDGIGRDTEAFF. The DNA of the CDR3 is TGTGCCAGCAGCCCATTGGATGGAATTGGGCGGGACACTGAAGCTTTCTTT.